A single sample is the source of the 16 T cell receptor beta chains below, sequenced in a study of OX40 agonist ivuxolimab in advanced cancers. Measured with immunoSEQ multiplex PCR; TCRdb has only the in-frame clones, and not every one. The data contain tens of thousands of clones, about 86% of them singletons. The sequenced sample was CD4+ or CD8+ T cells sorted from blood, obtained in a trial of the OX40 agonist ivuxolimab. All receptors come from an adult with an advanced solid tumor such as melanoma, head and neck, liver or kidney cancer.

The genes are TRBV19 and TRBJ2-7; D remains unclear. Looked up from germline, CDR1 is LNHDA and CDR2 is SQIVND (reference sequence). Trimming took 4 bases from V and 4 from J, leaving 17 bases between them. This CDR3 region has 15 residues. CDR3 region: CASSTNPTPLYEQYF. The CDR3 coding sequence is TGTGCCAGTAGTACCAACCCGACGCCGCTATACGAGCAGTACTTC.

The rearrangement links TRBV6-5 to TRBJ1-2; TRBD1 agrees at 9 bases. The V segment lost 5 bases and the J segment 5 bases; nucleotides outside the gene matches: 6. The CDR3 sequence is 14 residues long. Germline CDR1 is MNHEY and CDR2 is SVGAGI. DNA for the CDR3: TGTGCCAGCAGTCCGGGACAGGGTCGGTATGGCTACACCTTC. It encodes CASSPGQGRYGYTF.

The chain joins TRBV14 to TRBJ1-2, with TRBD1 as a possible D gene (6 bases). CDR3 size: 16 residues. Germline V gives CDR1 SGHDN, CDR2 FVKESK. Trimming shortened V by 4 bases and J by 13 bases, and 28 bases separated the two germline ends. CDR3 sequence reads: CASSPLAGGSKGWPTF. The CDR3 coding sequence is TGTGCCAGCAGCCCGTTAGCGGGGGGCTCAAAAGGCTGGCCCACCTTC.

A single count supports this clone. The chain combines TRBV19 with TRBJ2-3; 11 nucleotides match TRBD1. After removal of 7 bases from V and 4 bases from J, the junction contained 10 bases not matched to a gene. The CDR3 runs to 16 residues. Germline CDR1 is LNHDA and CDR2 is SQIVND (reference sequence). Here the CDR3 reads CASTAPPGQGADTQYF. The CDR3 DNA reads TGTGCCAGTACGGCCCCCCCGGGACAGGGGGCAGATACGCAGTATTTT.

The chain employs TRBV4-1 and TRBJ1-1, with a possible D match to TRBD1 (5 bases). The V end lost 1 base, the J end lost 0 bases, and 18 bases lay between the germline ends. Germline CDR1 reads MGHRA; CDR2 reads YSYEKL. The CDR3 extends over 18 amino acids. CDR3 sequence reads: CASSQGILGRRVNTEAFF. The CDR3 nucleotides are TGCGCCAGCAGCCAAGGTATTCTGGGACGTCGGGTGAACACTGAAGCTTTCTTT.

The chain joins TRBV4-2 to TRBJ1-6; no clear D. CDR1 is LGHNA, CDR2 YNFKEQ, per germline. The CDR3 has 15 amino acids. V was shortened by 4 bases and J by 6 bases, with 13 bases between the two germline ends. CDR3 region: CASSPTRRANSPLHF. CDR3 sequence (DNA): TGTGCCAGCAGCCCCACCCGACGAGCTAATTCACCCCTCCACTTT.

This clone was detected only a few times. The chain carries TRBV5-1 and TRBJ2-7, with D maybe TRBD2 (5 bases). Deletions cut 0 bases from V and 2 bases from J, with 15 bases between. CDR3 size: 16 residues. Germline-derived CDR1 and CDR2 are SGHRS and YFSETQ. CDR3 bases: TGCGCCAGCAGCTTGGCCACGGGAACGAGGACCTACGAGCAGTACTTC. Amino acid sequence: CASSLATGTRTYEQYF.

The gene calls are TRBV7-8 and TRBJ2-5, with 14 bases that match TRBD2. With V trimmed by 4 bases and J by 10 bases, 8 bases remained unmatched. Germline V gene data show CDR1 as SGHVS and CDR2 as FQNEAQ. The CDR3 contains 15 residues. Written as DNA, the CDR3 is TGTGCCAGCAGCTACGGACTAGCGGGGGGCCGCGGCCAGTACTTC. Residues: CASSYGLAGGRGQYF.

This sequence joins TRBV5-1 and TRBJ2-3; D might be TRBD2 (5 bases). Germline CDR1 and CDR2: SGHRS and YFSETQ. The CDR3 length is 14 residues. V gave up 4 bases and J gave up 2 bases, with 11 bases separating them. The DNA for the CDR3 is TGCGCCAGCAGCGTAGGACTTGCCACAGATACGCAGTATTTT. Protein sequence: CASSVGLATDTQYF.

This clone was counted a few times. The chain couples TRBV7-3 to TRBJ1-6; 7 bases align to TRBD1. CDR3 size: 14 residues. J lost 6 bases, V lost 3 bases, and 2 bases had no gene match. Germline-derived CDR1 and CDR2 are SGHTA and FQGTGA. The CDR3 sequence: CASSFDRANSPLHF. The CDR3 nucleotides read TGTGCCAGCAGCTTCGACAGGGCTAATTCACCCCTCCACTTT.

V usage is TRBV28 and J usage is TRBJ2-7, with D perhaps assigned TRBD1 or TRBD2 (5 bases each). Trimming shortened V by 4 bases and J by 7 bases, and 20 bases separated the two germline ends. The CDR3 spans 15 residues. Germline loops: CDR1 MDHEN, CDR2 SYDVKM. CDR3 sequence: CASSSTGRSTQEQYF. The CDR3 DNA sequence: TGTGCCAGCAGTTCCACGGGACGGTCAACTCAGGAGCAGTACTTC.

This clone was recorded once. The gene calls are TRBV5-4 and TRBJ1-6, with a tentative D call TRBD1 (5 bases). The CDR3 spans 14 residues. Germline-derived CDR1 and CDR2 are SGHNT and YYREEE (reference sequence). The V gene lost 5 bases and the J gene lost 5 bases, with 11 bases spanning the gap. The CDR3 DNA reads TGTGCCAGCAGGATGCAGGGAGATAATTCACCCCTCCACTTT. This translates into CASRMQGDNSPLHF.

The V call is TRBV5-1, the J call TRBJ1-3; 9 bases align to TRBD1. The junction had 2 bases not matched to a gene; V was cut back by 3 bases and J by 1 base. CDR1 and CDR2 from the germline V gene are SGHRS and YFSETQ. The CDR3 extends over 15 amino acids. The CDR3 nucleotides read TGCGCCAGCAGCTCACAGGGGGCATCTGGAAACACCATATATTTT. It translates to CASSSQGASGNTIYF. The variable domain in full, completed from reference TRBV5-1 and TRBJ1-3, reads KAGVTQTPRYLIKTRGQQVTLSCSPISGHRSVSWYQQTPGQGLQFLFEYFSETQRNKGNFPGRFSGRQFSNSRSEMNVSTLELGDSALYLCASSSQGASGNTIYFGEGSWLTVV.

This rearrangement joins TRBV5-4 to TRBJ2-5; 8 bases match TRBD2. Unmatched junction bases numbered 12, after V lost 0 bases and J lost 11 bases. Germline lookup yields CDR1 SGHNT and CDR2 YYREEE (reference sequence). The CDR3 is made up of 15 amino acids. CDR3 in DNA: TGTGCCAGCAGCTTGGCCGGGGGGGCCGTGGGTGAGCAGTACTTC. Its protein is CASSLAGGAVGEQYF.

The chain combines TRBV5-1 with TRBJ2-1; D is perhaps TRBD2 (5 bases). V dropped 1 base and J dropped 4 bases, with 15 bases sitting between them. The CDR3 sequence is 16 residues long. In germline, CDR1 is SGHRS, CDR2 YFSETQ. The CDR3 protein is CASSLNGPGSYNEQFF. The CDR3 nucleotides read TGCGCCAGCAGCTTGAACGGGCCGGGGTCTTACAATGAGCAGTTCTTC.

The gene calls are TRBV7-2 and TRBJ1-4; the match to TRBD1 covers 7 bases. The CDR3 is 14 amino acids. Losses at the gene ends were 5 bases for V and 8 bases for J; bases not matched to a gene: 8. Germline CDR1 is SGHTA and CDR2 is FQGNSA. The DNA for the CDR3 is TGTGCCAGCAGCCCGACAGGGTTGAGGGAAAAACTGTTTTTT. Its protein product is CASSPTGLREKLFF. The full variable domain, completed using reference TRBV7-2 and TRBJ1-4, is GAGVSQSPSNKVTEKGKDVELRCDPISGHTALYWYRQSLGQGLEFLIYFQGNSAPDKSGLPSDRFSAERTGGSVSTLTIQRTQQEDSAVYLCASSPTGLREKLFFGSGTQLSVL.